One sample yielded the 24 T cell receptor beta chains listed below, sequenced in a study of shared clonotypes between healthy human individuals. Generated by immunoSEQ multiplex PCR, the TCRdb table keeps only in-frame clones and is missing some. This table has some 1,900,000 clones, approximately 94% appearing once. Only CD45RO-negative cells positively selected for CCR7 counted as naive CD8 cells, so terminally differentiated effector memory CD45RA+ cells were excluded. The sequenced sample consisted of naive CD8+ T cells sorted from blood. These receptors originate from a man aged 18 to 30 in good health.

The chain recombines TRBV4-3 with TRBJ2-3; TRBD2 might be the D (7 bases). CDR1 and CDR2 (germline): LGHNA, YSLEER. The CDR3 is 15 amino acids. The V end was cut by 2 bases, the J end by 3 bases, with 12 bases between. The CDR3, as DNA: TGCGCCAGCAGCCAAAGGGGGGGCCTTACAGATACGCAGTATTTT. This translates into CASSQRGGLTDTQYF.

The chain has TRBV10-2 and TRBJ1-1; D uncertain. The V end was cut by 2 bases, the J end by 4 bases, with 8 bases between. The germline gives CDR1 WSHSY, CDR2 SAAADI. The CDR3 is made up of 13 amino acids. CDR3 sequence: CASSEQDFTEAFF. In nucleotides, the CDR3 is TGCGCCAGCAGTGAGCAGGATTTCACTGAAGCTTTCTTT.

In its sample, this clone was seen once. The gene calls are TRBV27 and TRBJ1-5; D is unresolved. The CDR3 sequence is 16 residues long. CDR1 is MNHEY and CDR2 is SMNVEV in the germline V gene (reference sequence). V shed 5 bases and J shed 0 bases, with 14 bases lying between them. This CDR3 reads CASSLTAGYSNQPQHF. CDR3 DNA sequence: TGTGCCAGCAGTCTTACTGCCGGTTATAGCAATCAGCCCCAGCATTTT.

The chain is built from TRBV9 and TRBJ1-1; no clear D. V dropped 3 bases and J dropped 6 bases, with 18 bases sitting between them. The CDR3 sequence is 15 residues long. Germline V gene lookup returns CDR1 SGDLS and CDR2 YYNGEE. CDR3 DNA: TGTGCCAGCAGCGGCGAGCCGGACGGCGGGGCTGAAGCTTTCTTT. Translating it yields CASSGEPDGGAEAFF.

This sequence joins TRBV6-1 and TRBJ2-5; possible D gene TRBD2, 6 bases. Per germline, CDR1 MNHNS and CDR2 SASEGT. The CDR3 length is 11 residues. V lost 6 bases and J 10 bases, leaving 12 bases between the germline ends. The CDR3 sequence is CASRMGTGQYF. CDR3 nucleotides: TGTGCCAGCAGGATGGGGACTGGCCAGTACTTC.

V and J are TRBV9 and TRBJ1-2; D unresolved. This CDR3 is built from 13 residues. V was cut by 2 bases and J by 4 bases, with 9 bases left in between. Germline assignment: CDR1 SGDLS and CDR2 YYNGEE. CDR3 protein: CASSVSPTYGYTF. DNA of the CDR3: TGTGCCAGCAGCGTTTCCCCGACCTATGGCTACACCTTC.

CDR3 sequence reads: CASSLSGGVTDTQYF. CDR3 coding DNA: TGTGCCAGCAGCCTTAGCGGTGGTGTGACAGATACGCAGTATTTT. V is TRBV9 and J is TRBJ2-3; TRBD2 is a possible D gene (6 bases). This CDR3 has 15 amino acids. Deletions cut 4 bases from V and 3 bases from J, with 15 bases between. The germline V gene has CDR1 SGDLS and CDR2 YYNGEE.

The chain uses TRBV5-1 and TRBJ2-1, with 11 bases fitting TRBD2. The germline V gene has CDR1 SGHRS and CDR2 YFSETQ. The CDR3 spans 15 residues. Losses at the gene ends were 4 bases for V and 7 bases for J; bases not matched to a gene: 7. CDR3: CASSPGLAVGNEQFF. In DNA form, the CDR3 reads TGCGCCAGCAGCCCGGGACTAGCGGTCGGGAATGAGCAGTTCTTC.

As to this clone: This sample includes further DNA sequences coding for the same CDR3. This CDR3 reads CASSLLAGSYEQYF. CDR3 nucleotide sequence: TGTGCCAGCAGTTTACTAGCGGGGAGCTACGAGCAGTACTTC. The rearrangement joins TRBV28 to TRBJ2-7, with 9 bases identical to TRBD2. Unmatched junction bases numbered 2, after V lost 2 bases and J lost 3 bases. Germline V gene sequence: CDR1 MDHEN, CDR2 SYDVKM. The CDR3 is 14 amino acids.

The chain couples TRBV5-6 to TRBJ1-3; TRBD1 matches 10 bases. This CDR3 has 16 amino acids. V shed 3 bases and J 2 bases; nucleotides not matched to a gene: 5. Germline V lookup: CDR1 SGHDT, CDR2 YYEEEE. The CDR3 is CASSWTGTGAGNTIYF. CDR3 DNA: TGTGCCAGCAGCTGGACCGGGACAGGGGCTGGAAACACCATATATTTT. The entire variable domain, with the rest obtained from reference TRBV5-6 and TRBJ1-3, is as follows: DAGVTQSPTHLIKTRGQQVTLRCSPKSGHDTVSWYQQALGQGPQFIFQYYEEEERQRGNFPDRFSGHQFPNYSSELNVNALLLGDSALYLCASSWTGTGAGNTIYFGEGSWLTVV.

V and J are TRBV18 and TRBJ2-7; maybe TRBD1 (6 bases). The CDR3 extends over 14 amino acids. The germline V gene encodes CDR1 KGHSH and CDR2 LQKENI. The V and J ends lost 6 bases and 7 bases respectively, with 19 bases between them. Here the CDR3 DNA reads TGTGCCAGCTCTTCCCGGGACATTCTTGAAGAGCAGTACTTC. Its protein is CASSSRDILEEQYF. The whole variable domain, remainder taken from reference TRBV18 and TRBJ2-7, is NAGVMQNPRHLVRRRGQEARLRCSPMKGHSHVYWYRQLPEEGLKFMVYLQKENIIDESGMPKERFSAEFPKEGPSILRIQQVVRGDSAAYFCASSSRDILEEQYFGPGTRLTVT.

This chain joins TRBV11-1 and TRBJ2-5; D is unresolved. The CDR3 totals 14 residues. Germline CDR1 and CDR2: SGHAT and FQDESV (reference sequence). V lost 1 base and J lost 6, with 12 bases in between. The CDR3 loop reads CASSLGGNKKTQYF. CDR3 coding DNA: TGTGCCAGCAGCTTAGGGGGAAATAAGAAGACCCAGTACTTC.

The chain couples TRBV18 to TRBJ1-1; D is unresolved. Trimming removed 3 bases from V and 5 bases from J, with 10 bases in between. The CDR3 extends over 13 amino acids. The V gene's germline CDR1 is KGHSH and CDR2 LQKENI. The CDR3 region has the DNA TGTGCCAGCTCACCCCCCCGGGCTACTGAAGCTTTCTTT. Translation: CASSPPRATEAFF.

The gene calls are TRBV5-8 and TRBJ2-2; D is uncertain. The germline V and J ends were trimmed by 7 bases and 6 bases, with 13 bases remaining between them. Germline V gene data show CDR1 as SGHTS and CDR2 as YDEGEE. CDR3 length equals 13 residues. The CDR3 region is CASPRKTAGELFF. CDR3 nucleotides: TGTGCCAGCCCGAGGAAAACTGCCGGGGAGCTGTTTTTT.

The chain couples TRBV28 to TRBJ1-2; D might be TRBD1 (5 bases). The CDR3 is 16 amino acids. Trimming took off 5 bases at V and 0 bases at J, with 16 bases between the two ends. Germline V lookup: CDR1 MDHEN, CDR2 SYDVKM. CDR3: CASSPYRWDANYGYTF. The CDR3 region has the DNA TGTGCCAGCAGTCCATATCGCTGGGACGCTAACTATGGCTACACCTTC.

The gene calls are TRBV4-3 and TRBJ2-3, with D hard to call. This CDR3 is 15 amino acids long. V lost 0 bases and J lost 0, with 7 bases in between. The germline V gene encodes CDR1 LGHNA and CDR2 YSLEER. The CDR3 coding sequence is TGCGCCAGCAGCCAAGACGATGCTAGCACAGATACGCAGTATTTT. It codes for CASSQDDASTDTQYF.

This clone was detected once. The genes are TRBV4-2 and TRBJ2-1, with D perhaps TRBD2 (5 bases). The germline CDR1 and CDR2 sequences are LGHNA and YNFKEQ. V was trimmed by 0 bases and J by 7 bases, leaving 16 bases between them. This CDR3 has 16 residues. For the CDR3, the DNA is TGTGCCAGCAGCCAAGATTTGGATGGACTTCGGAATGAGCAGTTCTTC. Translating gives CASSQDLDGLRNEQFF.

The chain carries TRBV7-2 and TRBJ2-1, with TRBD1 matching 10 bases. After removal of 2 bases from V and 6 bases from J, the junction contained 1 base not matched to a gene. This CDR3 spans 14 amino acids. The germline V gene encodes CDR1 SGHTA and CDR2 FQGNSA. This CDR3 reads CASSLWTGGNEQFF. As DNA, the CDR3 is TGTGCCAGCAGCTTATGGACAGGGGGCAATGAGCAGTTCTTC.

V is TRBV25-1 and J is TRBJ2-5, with 7 bases identical to TRBD1. The CDR3 sequence is 18 residues long. V lost 3 bases and J lost 0; bases outside the gene matches: 13. CDR1 and CDR2 (germline): MGHDK, SYGVNS. CDR3 DNA sequence: TGTGCCAGCAGTGACCCGCTGGGACAGACCATGTACCAAGAGACCCAGTACTTC. It yields the protein CASSDPLGQTMYQETQYF.

The V and J genes are TRBV9 and TRBJ2-7; 8 nucleotides line up with TRBD2. Losses at the gene ends were 3 bases for V and 3 bases for J; bases not matched to a gene: 5. This CDR3 contains 14 residues. The germline V gene has CDR1 SGDLS and CDR2 YYNGEE. For the CDR3, the DNA is TGTGCCAGCAGCGAAAGCGGGAGTCACTACGAGCAGTACTTC. Translation gives CASSESGSHYEQYF.

This chain connects TRBV27 to TRBJ2-7; TRBD2 matches 12 bases. V trimming: 5 bases; J trimming: 6 bases; junction bases outside the gene matches: 5. CDR3 size: 14 residues. Germline V gives CDR1 MNHEY, CDR2 SMNVEV (reference sequence). CDR3 loop: CASSPTSGSFEQYF. The DNA for the CDR3 is TGTGCCAGCAGTCCGACTAGCGGGAGTTTCGAGCAGTACTTC.

The rearrangement joins TRBV30 to TRBJ2-2; weak D call: TRBD1 (6 bases). The CDR3 runs 12 residues. CDR1 is GTSNPN, CDR2 SVGIG, per germline (reference sequence). V was pared by 5 bases and J by 5 bases, with 9 bases between. The CDR3 spells CAWGTGTGELFF. CDR3 in DNA: TGTGCCTGGGGCACAGGGACCGGGGAGCTGTTTTTT. Based on the CDR3 plus reference TRBV30 and TRBJ2-2, the full variable domain is SQTIHQWPATLVQPVGSPLSLECTVEGTSNPNLYWYRQAAGRGLQLLFYSVGIGQISSEVPQNLSASRPQDRQFILSSKKLLLSDSGFYLCAWGTGTGELFFGEGSRLTVL.

This clone showed up just once. The rearrangement joins TRBV6-6 to TRBJ2-1; the D call may be TRBD1 or TRBD2 (5 bases each). The germline V and J ends were trimmed by 6 bases and 6 bases, with 18 bases remaining between them. CDR3 length equals 15 residues. Germline CDR1 MNHNY, CDR2 SVGAGI (reference sequence). The CDR3 loop is CASSPSLGTVNEQFF. For the CDR3, the DNA is TGTGCCAGCAGCCCCTCCCTCGGGACCGTCAATGAGCAGTTCTTC.

V gene TRBV27 combines with J gene TRBJ2-1; D is ambiguous. The length of the CDR3 is 13 residues. Germline V gives CDR1 MNHEY, CDR2 SMNVEV (reference sequence). Trimming took off 3 bases at V and 4 bases at J, with 7 bases between the two ends. In DNA form, the CDR3 reads TGTGCCAGCAGTTTTGACCGGTACAATGAGCAGTTCTTC. This sequence encodes CASSFDRYNEQFF.